The present TCR beta chain was sequenced within a study of radiation and T cells in renal cell carcinoma. With regard to this clone: Its target is not known.

As to time point: blood 4 weeks post-SBRT, at nephrectomy. As for treatment: 15 Gy SBRT to primary tumor, nephrectomy 4 weeks later. Nephrectomy followed 15 Gy stereotactic body radiation by 4 weeks. Some clones are missing from TCRdb's copy, which holds only in-frame ones; the method was immunoSEQ multiplex PCR. The table shows about 77,000 clones, with 70% to 90% occurring only once. Study-level results: Top tumor clonotypes rose in blood 2 weeks post-radiation, then contracted. Without pretreatment biopsies, baseline tumor clonotype presence was undetermined.

The CDR3 spans 14 residues. The germline gives CDR1 MNHNY, CDR2 SVGAGI (reference sequence). Trimming removed 4 bases from V and 0 bases from J, with 9 bases in between. This sequence originates from a woman in her sixties or seventies with renal cell carcinoma. The chain carries TRBV6-6 and TRBJ1-1; D is unclear. This specimen consisted of blood, obtained from a patient whose treatment included radiotherapy and nephrectomy. The CDR3 sequence: CASSSRIMNTEAFF. The CDR3 DNA follows: TGTGCCAGCAGTTCACGCATCATGAACACTGAAGCTTTCTTT.